This T cell receptor (beta chain) is drawn from a study of blood T cells in healthy people across ages. General study points: Diversity figures derived from one million T cells were judged to underestimate the true value.

This clonotype was counted between two and nine times. The antigen remains undetermined. This CDR3 comprises 15 residues. The germline CDR1 and CDR2 sequences are SSHAT and FNYEAQ (reference sequence). Trimming took off 0 bases at V and 9 bases at J, with 15 bases between the two ends. Every donor provided around 9.5 milliliters of peripheral blood. A second roughly 6 to 11 cycle PCR used barcoded and J-beta primers. Every individual sample yielded 3 million or more paired-end reads (each containing CDR3). Using its own MiXCR run on the 5' RACE reads, TCRdb lists one record per CDR3 protein. The sample contains 710,000 or so distinct CDR3 sequences, 20% to 25% of which appear only once.

V is TRBV7-7 and J is TRBJ2-1, with D perhaps assigned TRBD1 or TRBD2 (6 bases each). Sequencing input: blood. The clonotype comes from a man between 70 and 80 years old in good health. CDR3 coding DNA: TGTGCCAGCAGCTTAGCGGAGGGGGGTTTCGGTGAGCAGTTCTTC. It encodes CASSLAEGGFGEQFF.